A single sample is the source of the 19 T cell receptor beta chains below, sequenced in a study of T cells in Graves' hyperthyroidism and ophthalmopathy (dated by TCRdb to between 2017 and 2020). Libraries came from multiplex PCR. The data were produced on an Illumina HiSeq 2000. The TCR beta CDR3 regions were amplified from the RNA transcripts. For the first round of RT-PCR on the TCR CDR3, the HTBI primer set was used together with the Qiagen OneStep RT-PCR kit. Using fastp trimming at Q25 and MiXCR clonotype assembly, TCRdb reanalyzed the public sequencing data and kept in-frame beta chains. Each entry is one CDR3 protein sequence, shown with its most common DNA and genes. The sample table contains approximately 370,000 distinct CDR3 sequences; only one count was recorded for about 18% of them. The ten largest clonotypes hold around a third of the sample. The sequencing sample was made of blood. The receptors were sampled from a woman aged 25 to 45 with Graves' hyperthyroidism that later progressed to Graves' ophthalmopathy.

The V gene is TRBV11-2, the J gene TRBJ2-2; no reliable D call. The CDR3 has 15 residues. Trimming pared 1 base from V and 0 bases from J, leaving 6 bases between. Germline values: CDR1 SGHAT, CDR2 FQNNGV. The CDR3 spells CASSLGVSNTGELFF. The DNA of the CDR3 is TGTGCCAGCAGCTTAGGAGTGTCGAACACCGGGGAGCTGTTTTTT.

This clonotype appeared a few times. The V call is TRBV29-1, the J call TRBJ1-1, with D possibly being TRBD1 (6 bases). The germline V and J ends were trimmed by 5 bases and 0 bases, with 13 bases remaining between them. Germline V CDR1 and CDR2: SQVTM, ANQGSEA. The CDR3 length is 14 residues. In DNA, the CDR3 is TGCAGCGTTTTAACAGGGCACATGAACACTGAAGCTTTCTTT. Translating gives CSVLTGHMNTEAFF.

At least ten counts were recorded for this clonotype. This CDR3 is CASSFMGKPLENTIYF. DNA of the CDR3: TGTGCCAGCAGTTTTATGGGGAAACCTCTGGAAAACACCATATATTTT. V is TRBV28 and J is TRBJ1-3, with D uncertain. Trimming took off 3 bases at V and 6 bases at J, with 18 bases between the two ends. CDR1 and CDR2 (germline): MDHEN, SYDVKM. CDR3 size: 16 residues.

The chain employs TRBV12-3 or TRBV12-4 and TRBJ1-2; 7 bases are shared with TRBD1. The CDR3 runs to 14 residues. V shed 6 bases and J 3 bases; nucleotides not matched to a gene: 7. The CDR3 bases are TGTGCCAGCAGGGAACAGGGGCGGGACTATGGCTACACCTTC. Translated, it gives CASREQGRDYGYTF.

CDR3 DNA: TGTGCCAGCAGCTTACATGACCGGAACACCGGGGAGCTGTTTTTT. It codes for CASSLHDRNTGELFF. The genes are TRBV7-8 and TRBJ2-2; D remains unclear. The CDR3 extends over 15 amino acids. CDR1 and CDR2 from the germline V gene are SGHVS and FQNEAQ. Trimming took 2 bases from V and 1 from J, leaving 8 bases between them.

The table lists this clonotype with a few counts. The rearrangement uses TRBV11-2 and TRBJ1-1, with unresolved D. Trimming stripped 3 bases from V and 11 bases from J, with 16 bases between. This CDR3 region has 13 residues. Germline V gene lookup returns CDR1 SGHAT and CDR2 FQNNGV. DNA of the CDR3: TGTGCCAGCAGCTTGGCCCAGCCCTGGCGGGCTTTCTTT. Its translation is CASSLAQPWRAFF.

This clonotype was picked up many times. The genes are TRBV2 and TRBJ2-2, with 10 bases identical to TRBD2. Germline assignment: CDR1 SNHLY and CDR2 FYNNEI. Trimming took 1 base from V and 4 from J; bases not matched to a gene: 3. This CDR3 spans 16 amino acids. CDR3 loop: CASSEGPSGSTGELFF. The CDR3 nucleotides are TGTGCCAGCAGTGAAGGGCCTAGCGGGAGCACCGGGGAGCTGTTTTTT. Combining the CDR3 with reference TRBV2 and TRBJ2-2 gives the whole variable domain EPEVTQTPSHQVTQMGQEVILRCVPISNHLYFYWYRQILGQKVEFLVSFYNNEISEKSEIFDDQFSVERPDGSNFTLKIRSTKLEDSAMYFCASSEGPSGSTGELFFGEGSRLTVL.

This chain connects TRBV27 to TRBJ1-2; maybe TRBD1 (6 bases). Germline V gives CDR1 MNHEY, CDR2 SMNVEV (reference sequence). The CDR3 length is 15 residues. V lost 5 bases to trimming and J lost 4 bases, with 17 bases between them. Here the CDR3 reads CASSPAGDLRYGYTF. The CDR3 DNA reads TGTGCCAGCAGTCCTGCAGGGGATCTGCGCTATGGCTACACCTTC.

The rearrangement uses TRBV20-1 and TRBJ2-1, with D possibly matching TRBD2 (5 bases). The length of the CDR3 is 13 residues. The germline V and J ends were trimmed by 3 bases and 5 bases, with 11 bases remaining between them. Germline V gene sequence: CDR1 DFQATT, CDR2 SNEGSKA (reference sequence). This chain's CDR3 is CSASEAANNEQFF. Written as DNA, the CDR3 is TGCAGTGCTAGCGAAGCGGCCAACAATGAGCAGTTCTTC.

This clonotype was observed many times. The chain carries TRBV11-3 and TRBJ2-2; possibly TRBD2 for D (6 bases). CDR3 size: 14 residues. CDR1 SGHNT and CDR2 YENEEA come from the germline V gene. Trimming pared 4 bases from V and 7 bases from J, leaving 13 bases between. The CDR3 protein is CASSSWDSGGELFF. CDR3 DNA: TGTGCCAGCAGCTCCTGGGATAGCGGCGGGGAGCTGTTTTTT.

This sequence joins TRBV29-1 and TRBJ1-4; D ambiguous. This CDR3 contains 14 residues. CDR1 is SQVTM and CDR2 is ANQGSEA in the germline V gene. The V gene lost 1 base and the J gene lost 0 bases, with 6 bases spanning the gap. The CDR3 sequence is CSVEVSATNEKLFF. As DNA, the CDR3 is TGCAGCGTTGAAGTATCCGCAACTAATGAAAAACTGTTTTTT.

As regards this clonotype: A much larger clone differs from this one at a single base, so this may be a read error. This chain connects TRBV6-1 to TRBJ1-2; perhaps TRBD1 as D (5 bases). Between the trimmed V and J ends, which lost 3 bases and 2 bases, there was a span of 16 bases. Germline V CDR1 and CDR2: MNHNS, SASEGT. CDR3 length: 16 amino acids. The CDR3 loop is CASSERLGLSNYGYTF. The CDR3, as DNA: TGTGCCAGCAGTGAGAGATTGGGACTCTCGAACTATGGCTACACCTTC.

This clonotype occurred many times. V and J are TRBV18 and TRBJ2-7; TRBD1 aligns across 7 bases. V was clipped by 2 bases and J by 2 bases; unmatched bases: 3. CDR1 and CDR2 (germline): KGHSH, LQKENI. This CDR3 region has 14 residues. CDR3 loop: CASSPWDSTYEQYF. CDR3 nucleotide sequence: TGTGCCAGCTCACCATGGGACAGCACCTACGAGCAGTACTTC.

This clonotype was observed a few times. The chain couples TRBV3-1 to TRBJ2-1, with D unresolved. Germline assignment: CDR1 LGHDT and CDR2 YNNKEL (reference sequence). This CDR3 is built from 18 residues. The V end lost 3 bases, the J end lost 8 bases, and 26 bases lay between the germline ends. CDR3 coding DNA: TGTGCCAGCAGCCATGAACCCTACGACCGATCCCGGGTCGATGAGCAGTTCTTC. Amino acid sequence: CASSHEPYDRSRVDEQFF.

There are many counts of this clonotype. The chain recombines TRBV3-1 with TRBJ1-5; unclear D gene. V lost 4 bases, J lost 4 bases, and 29 bases lay in between. The germline gives CDR1 LGHDT, CDR2 YNNKEL (reference sequence). This CDR3 region has 20 residues. The CDR3 spells CASSPTAFGVGYMANQPQHF. The CDR3 DNA follows: TGTGCCAGCAGCCCCACCGCGTTCGGGGTAGGTTACATGGCGAATCAGCCCCAGCATTTT.

The rearrangement links TRBV28 to TRBJ1-5; TRBD1 agrees at 7 bases. This CDR3 region has 15 residues. The V gene's germline CDR1 is MDHEN and CDR2 SYDVKM. Trimming removed 4 bases from V and 5 bases from J; junction bases left unmatched: 8. The CDR3: CASSSTTGPHQPQHF. CDR3 nucleotide sequence: TGTGCCAGCAGTTCGACGACAGGGCCCCATCAGCCCCAGCATTTT.

This sequence joins TRBV27 and TRBJ1-2; 10 positions match TRBD1. Germline trimming cut 5 bases from V and 8 bases from J; bases unmatched to any gene: 5. The length of the CDR3 is 13 residues. Germline assignment: CDR1 MNHEY and CDR2 SMNVEV (reference sequence). CDR3 amino acids: CASSDRGPGGYTF. DNA of the CDR3: TGTGCCAGCAGTGACAGGGGGCCGGGGGGCTACACCTTC.

This clonotype was counted at least ten times. This sequence joins TRBV28 and TRBJ1-5; 8 bases map to TRBD1. After removal of 2 bases from V and 6 bases from J, the junction contained 21 bases not matched to a gene. The CDR3 has 20 amino acids. Germline values: CDR1 MDHEN, CDR2 SYDVKM. The chain's CDR3 is CASSLRGWGSGGLRRQPQHF. The CDR3, as DNA: TGTGCCAGCAGTTTAAGGGGTTGGGGGTCAGGGGGCCTCAGACGTCAGCCCCAGCATTTT.

With regard to this clonotype: A much larger clonotype is one base distant, so this may be a read error. This chain uses TRBV27 with TRBJ2-7; 9 bases match TRBD1. Germline trimming cut 9 bases from V and 6 bases from J; bases unmatched to any gene: 9. The CDR3 sequence is 13 residues long. CDR1 MNHEY and CDR2 SMNVEV come from the germline V gene (reference sequence). CDR3 bases: TGTGCCAGTCGGATGGGACAGGGCCCCGAGCAGTACTTC. It codes for CASRMGQGPEQYF.